The 17 T cell receptor beta chains reported below all come from one sample, sequenced in a study of cytomegalovirus exposure and HLA in healthy donors (TCRdb year 2017). The library was made by the immunoSEQ multiplex PCR assay. For the multiplex PCR, a mixture combining 60 forward primers for TCR Vbeta segments and 13 reverse primers for TCR Jbeta segments was used. TCRdb stores this immuneACCESS table with in-frame sequences only. Part of the clones is absent; in the studies checked, under half of the shortfall reflects unresolved V genes, and no reason is known for the rest. This sample gives 150,000 to 200,000 clones in total; roughly 77% of them show up just once. The ten top clones hold 1.6% of the sample. The sequenced sample was PBMCs. The receptors stem from a woman aged 45-59 years in good health and CMV-seronegative.

This sequence joins TRBV27 and TRBJ1-2; no clear D gene. Germline V gene lookup returns CDR1 MNHEY and CDR2 SMNVEV (reference sequence). V lost 5 bases and J lost 4, with 11 bases in between. The CDR3 is 13 amino acids. The CDR3: CASSPNLIYGYTF. CDR3 in DNA: TGTGCCAGCAGTCCCAACTTGATCTATGGCTACACCTTC.

This chain connects TRBV28 to TRBJ1-5; D is ambiguous. V lost 4 bases and J lost 0, with 13 bases in between. CDR3 size: 16 residues. Germline V gene sequence: CDR1 MDHEN, CDR2 SYDVKM. The CDR3 sequence: CASSSPSVNSNQPQHF. CDR3 sequence (DNA): TGTGCCAGCAGTTCCCCCTCAGTTAATAGCAATCAGCCCCAGCATTTT.

The J gene is TRBJ1-1, the V gene TRBV18; a weak D match, TRBD1 (5 bases). Trimming shortened V by 6 bases and J by 8 bases, and 10 bases separated the two germline ends. This CDR3 contains 11 residues. Germline values: CDR1 KGHSH, CDR2 LQKENI. CDR3 loop: CASSGRREAFF. CDR3 DNA: TGTGCCAGCTCGGGGCGACGAGAAGCTTTCTTT. The full variable domain, completed using reference TRBV18 and TRBJ1-1, is NAGVMQNPRHLVRRRGQEARLRCSPMKGHSHVYWYRQLPEEGLKFMVYLQKENIIDESGMPKERFSAEFPKEGPSILRIQQVVRGDSAAYFCASSGRREAFFGQGTRLTVV.

The chain employs TRBV28 and TRBJ1-5, with TRBD1 matching over 7 bases. The CDR3 sequence is 13 residues long. J lost 3 bases, V lost 10 bases, and 6 bases had no gene match. Germline V gives CDR1 MDHEN, CDR2 SYDVKM. CDR3: CATRDSFNQPQHF. The CDR3 DNA follows: TGTGCCACCCGGGACAGCTTCAATCAGCCCCAGCATTTT.

The chain joins TRBV7-3 to TRBJ1-5; 7 positions agree with TRBD1. The CDR3 runs 13 residues. V lost 5 bases to trimming and J lost 6 bases; unmatched junction nucleotides: 4. Germline lookup yields CDR1 SGHTA and CDR2 FQGTGA. The CDR3 is CASSVDRVQPQHF. The DNA of the CDR3 is TGTGCCAGCAGCGTCGACAGGGTTCAGCCCCAGCATTTT.

The chain links TRBV4-3 to TRBJ2-2, with 7 bases identical to TRBD2. From germline, CDR1 is LGHNA and CDR2 YSLEER. The CDR3 is made up of 16 amino acids. J was trimmed by 5 bases and V by 2 bases; bases with no gene match: 8. The CDR3 loop is CASSQRGAGMTGELFF. The CDR3 DNA is TGCGCCAGCAGCCAAAGAGGAGCGGGAATGACCGGGGAGCTGTTTTTT.

The chain links TRBV5-1 to TRBJ2-3; 8 bases align to TRBD2. V was clipped by 0 bases and J by 0 bases; unmatched bases: 6. From germline, CDR1 is SGHRS and CDR2 YFSETQ. The length of the CDR3 is 17 residues. The CDR3 sequence: CASSLGLGGGSTDTQYF. CDR3 bases: TGCGCCAGCAGCTTGGGTCTCGGGGGGGGCAGCACAGATACGCAGTATTTT.

The rearrangement joins TRBV18 to TRBJ2-7; 7 nucleotides line up with TRBD1. Germline V gene data show CDR1 as KGHSH and CDR2 as LQKENI. V gave up 4 bases and J gave up 4 bases; unmatched junction bases: 7. The CDR3 totals 14 residues. Here the CDR3 DNA reads TGTGCCAGCTCACAGGGGGCGCCGAGGTACGAGCAGTACTTC. Translation: CASSQGAPRYEQYF. Full variable domain (outside the CDR3, taken from reference TRBV18 and TRBJ2-7): NAGVMQNPRHLVRRRGQEARLRCSPMKGHSHVYWYRQLPEEGLKFMVYLQKENIIDESGMPKERFSAEFPKEGPSILRIQQVVRGDSAAYFCASSQGAPRYEQYFGPGTRLTVT.

The chain carries TRBV10-3 and TRBJ2-7; 7 nucleotides align to TRBD2. Germline assignment: CDR1 ENHRY and CDR2 SYGVKD. CDR3 size: 14 residues. J was trimmed by 6 bases and V by 5 bases; bases with no gene match: 10. The CDR3 loop is CAISPGSGMGEQYF. The CDR3 DNA reads TGTGCCATCAGTCCCGGGAGCGGGATGGGCGAGCAGTACTTC.

The rearrangement uses TRBV18 and TRBJ2-3; 12 bases map to TRBD2. The CDR3 totals 18 residues. J was trimmed by 2 bases and V by 4 bases; bases with no gene match: 10. The germline V gene encodes CDR1 KGHSH and CDR2 LQKENI. The CDR3, as DNA: TGTGCCAGCTCACTATCCGGGACTAGCGGGTTCGACACAGATACGCAGTATTTT. Translated: CASSLSGTSGFDTDTQYF.

The chain is built from TRBV27 and TRBJ1-1; D is undetermined. V lost 5 bases and J lost 11, with 21 bases in between. Looked up from germline, CDR1 is MNHEY and CDR2 is SMNVEV (reference sequence). The CDR3 covers 14 residues. The CDR3 loop is CASSTLGGGRSAFF. In DNA, the CDR3 is TGTGCCAGCAGTACCCTTGGAGGAGGCCGTTCGGCTTTCTTT.

The gene calls are TRBV9 and TRBJ1-4, with TRBD1 as a possible D gene (6 bases). The CDR3 loop spans 15 amino acids. V shed 3 bases and J shed 2 bases, with 11 bases lying between them. CDR1 and CDR2 (germline): SGDLS, YYNGEE. The CDR3 reads CASSDTGWTNEKLFF. The CDR3 DNA is TGTGCCAGCAGCGATACAGGGTGGACTAATGAAAAACTGTTTTTT.

CDR3 amino acids: CASSVGLAGGTEQFF. CDR3 bases: TGTGCCAGCAGTGTTGGACTAGCGGGGGGCACCGAGCAGTTCTTC. The chain combines TRBV6-1 with TRBJ2-1; 14 bases match TRBD2. V shed 4 bases, J shed 10 bases, and the junction held 6 bases outside the gene matches. The length of the CDR3 is 15 residues. Looked up from germline, CDR1 is MNHNS and CDR2 is SASEGT.

This clone was seen a handful of times. The chain combines TRBV19 with TRBJ2-3; D possibly corresponds to TRBD2 (5 bases). Trimming left V 6 bases short and J 4 bases short, with 17 bases between. Germline V gene data show CDR1 as LNHDA and CDR2 as SQIVND (reference sequence). The CDR3 spans 15 residues. The CDR3 protein is CASRLGSPFSDTQYF. The CDR3 DNA reads TGTGCCAGTAGACTAGGTAGCCCCTTCTCAGATACGCAGTATTTT. Full variable domain (remainder filled in from reference TRBV19 and TRBJ2-3): DGGITQSPKYLFRKEGQNVTLSCEQNLNHDAMYWYRQDPGQGLRLIYYSQIVNDFQKGDIAEGYSVSREKKESFPLTVTSAQKNPTAFYLCASRLGSPFSDTQYFGPGTRLTVL.

The rearrangement links TRBV9 to TRBJ2-4, with a tentative D call TRBD1 (5 bases). The V end lost 1 base, the J end lost 3 bases, and 11 bases lay between the germline ends. Germline CDR1 is SGDLS and CDR2 is YYNGEE. This CDR3 spans 15 amino acids. CDR3 in amino acids: CASSVQGRVKNIQYF. CDR3 nucleotides: TGTGCCAGCAGCGTACAGGGAAGGGTCAAAAACATTCAGTACTTC.

The chain recombines TRBV30 with TRBJ1-1; D gene ambiguous. The CDR3 length is 13 residues. V was cut by 2 bases and J by 0 bases, with 7 bases left in between. Germline V lookup: CDR1 GTSNPN, CDR2 SVGIG (reference sequence). CDR3 nucleotides: TGTGCCTGGAGTCGAGTCATGAACACTGAAGCTTTCTTT. It is translated as CAWSRVMNTEAFF. The variable domain in full, with the rest retrieved from reference TRBV30 and TRBJ1-1, is SQTIHQWPATLVQPVGSPLSLECTVEGTSNPNLYWYRQAAGRGLQLLFYSVGIGQISSEVPQNLSASRPQDRQFILSSKKLLLSDSGFYLCAWSRVMNTEAFFGQGTRLTVV.

The chain couples TRBV12-5 to TRBJ1-1, with D uncertain. Trimming took 6 bases from V and 5 from J, leaving 25 bases between them. This CDR3 is built from 17 residues. The V gene's germline CDR1 is LGHNT and CDR2 FRNRAP. CDR3 sequence (DNA): TGTGCTAGTGGGGGCACCGGGATGTCGGGAGTCGGGACTGAAGCTTTCTTT. The encoded protein is CASGGTGMSGVGTEAFF.